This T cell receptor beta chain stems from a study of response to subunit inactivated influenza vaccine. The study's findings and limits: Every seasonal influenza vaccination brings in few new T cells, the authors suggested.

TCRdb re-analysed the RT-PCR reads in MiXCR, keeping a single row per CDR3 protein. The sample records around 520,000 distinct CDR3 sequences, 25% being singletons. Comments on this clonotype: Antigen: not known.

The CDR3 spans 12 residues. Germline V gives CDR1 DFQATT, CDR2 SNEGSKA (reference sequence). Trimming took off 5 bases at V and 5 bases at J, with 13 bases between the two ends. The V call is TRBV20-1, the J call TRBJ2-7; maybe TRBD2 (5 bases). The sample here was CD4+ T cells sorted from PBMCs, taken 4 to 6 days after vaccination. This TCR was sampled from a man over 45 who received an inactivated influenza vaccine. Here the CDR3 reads CSAVRRVDEQYF. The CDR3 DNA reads TGCAGTGCTGTAAGGCGGGTTGACGAGCAGTACTTC.